The T cell receptor (beta chain) under discussion was sequenced for a study of cytomegalovirus exposure and HLA in healthy donors. Germline loops: CDR1 MNHNS, CDR2 SASEGT. The CDR3 totals 13 residues. The ends were cut back, 3 bases at V and 7 bases at J, with 13 bases in the middle. The PCR was carried out with 60 Vbeta primers and 13 Jbeta primers. This table comes from immunoSEQ multiplex PCR, and its TCRdb copy is limited to in-frame clones, with some not included. The sample gives around 94,000 clones, about four fifths of which show up once; approximately 2.3% is in the top ten. The V call is TRBV6-1, the J call TRBJ2-7; D might be TRBD2 (5 bases). Sequencing was performed on PBMCs. The source is a man between 18 and 29 years old in good health and CMV-seronegative. The chain's CDR3 is CASSDSAYEEQYF. In DNA, the CDR3 is TGTGCCAGCAGTGATAGCGCCTACGAAGAGCAGTACTTC.